This T cell receptor (beta chain) was recovered during a study of T cells in tuberculosis. Measured with immunoSEQ multiplex PCR; TCRdb has only the in-frame clones, and not every one. The sample lists about 34,000 clones; roughly 93% were seen once. The time point was: new active TB diagnosis, blood taken before or within 7 days of starting treatment. The origin of this receptor is an adult with tuberculosis. The starting material was PBMCs, obtained at tuberculosis diagnosis.

The CDR3 is CASSLGLSYGYTF. The CDR3 nucleotides are TGCGCCAGCAGCCTAGGTTTGTCCTATGGCTACACCTTC. The chain links TRBV5-1 to TRBJ1-2; D ambiguous. The CDR3 spans 13 residues. Germline CDR1 and CDR2: SGHRS and YFSETQ. V lost 4 bases to trimming and J lost 4 bases, with 11 bases between them.